This TCR beta chain was identified in a study of T cell responses to AZD1222 COVID-19 vaccine. This CDR3 contains 16 residues. Trimming removed 6 bases at V and 4 bases at J, with 20 bases between. The germline V gene encodes CDR1 SGHTS and CDR2 YDEGEE. Concerning this clone: Its antigen is currently unknown.

The protocol was immunoSEQ multiplex PCR, while the TCRdb copy is restricted to in-frame clones and leaves out a portion. This table has more than 95,000 clones, about 88% appearing once. Points from the study as a whole: Compared with day 0, the breadth and depth of the Spike-specific TCR repertoire rose significantly after two doses of AZD1222. Scientists sampled the repertoires only once the peak T cell response had passed.

The chain is built from TRBV5-8 and TRBJ1-5; D not resolved. The receptor was isolated from an adult who received the AZD1222 COVID-19 vaccine. The source material was peripheral blood, sampled 28 days after the second AZD1222 dose. In nucleotides, the CDR3 is TGTGCCAGCACCAAATCGGAGACGCTCCGTAATCAGCCCCAGCATTTT. Amino acid sequence: CASTKSETLRNQPQHF.